This TCR beta chain comes out of a study of T cells in localized non-small cell lung cancer. Findings of the study overall: In adjacent lung appeared a median around 54 of the top 100 tumor clones. There was an association of higher blood T cell density with longer overall survival. Adjacent uninvolved lung had the highest clonality, suggesting focused antigen responses. Heterogeneity remains possible because sequencing was limited to only one tumor region.

Remarks on this clone: What it binds is not known.

TCRdb's table, derived via immunoSEQ multiplex PCR, lists solely in-frame clones and lacks some. The sample has about 52,000 clones, roughly 86% seen once. The CDR3 runs to 15 residues. In germline, CDR1 is SGHDT, CDR2 YYEEEE. V shed 3 bases and J shed 1 base, with 14 bases lying between them. This chain uses TRBV5-6 with TRBJ2-7; no firm D call. The source material was PBMCs, sampled before any cancer treatment. The sequence came from a female donor with stage II lung adenocarcinoma. CDR3 coding DNA: TGTGCCAGCAGCTCCCTAGTGGCCCGATCCTACGAGCAGTACTTC. It encodes CASSSLVARSYEQYF.